The 9 T cell receptor beta chains presented below share a single source sample, sequenced in a study of control samples from healthy donors and cancer patients. Measured with immunoSEQ multiplex PCR; TCRdb has only the in-frame clones, and not every one. The data hold some 39,000 clones, with about 86% observed a single time. Sequencing was performed on PBMCs. The receptors stem from a woman in her sixties with lung cancer.

The V and J genes are TRBV3-1 (or the pseudogene TRBV3-2) and TRBJ1-2; TRBD1 might be the D (5 bases). Per germline, CDR1 LGHDT and CDR2 YNNKEL (reference sequence). Trimming removed 2 bases at V and 8 bases at J, with 12 bases between. This CDR3 region has 13 residues. The CDR3 reads CASSQRQGVGYTF. The CDR3 nucleotides read TGTGCCAGCAGCCAACGACAAGGGGTCGGCTACACCTTC.

This rearrangement joins TRBV6-6 to TRBJ2-5; D might be TRBD1 (5 bases). V shed 6 bases and J shed 2 bases, with 13 bases lying between them. CDR1 MNHNY and CDR2 SVGAGI come from the germline V gene (reference sequence). The CDR3 has 14 residues. The chain's CDR3 is CASSRRQRQETQYF. CDR3 in DNA: TGTGCCAGCAGCCGACGACAGAGACAAGAGACCCAGTACTTC.

This chain uses TRBV7-9 with TRBJ2-7; D is uncertain. V was clipped by 5 bases and J by 0 bases, with 20 bases between them. The CDR3 length is 17 residues. The germline CDR1 and CDR2 sequences are SEHNR and FQNEAQ (reference sequence). CDR3 residues: CASSTTRTTDHSYEQYF. The CDR3 bases are TGTGCCAGCAGCACAACACGTACAACGGACCACTCCTACGAGCAGTACTTC. Looking up the rest from reference TRBV7-9 and TRBJ2-7 gives the full variable domain: DTGVSQNPRHKITKRGQNVTFRCDPISEHNRLYWYRQTLGQGPEFLTYFQNEAQLEKSRLLSDRFSAERPKGSFSTLEIQRTEQGDSAMYLCASSTTRTTDHSYEQYFGPGTRLTVT.

The rearrangement links TRBV19 to TRBJ1-5, with D hard to call. Germline V gene sequence: CDR1 LNHDA, CDR2 SQIVND (reference sequence). The CDR3 contains 18 residues. The V gene lost 4 bases and the J gene lost 2 bases, with 21 bases spanning the gap. The DNA of the CDR3 is TGTGCCAGTAGTACCCCTGCCGCGGGCCTTCAGGGCAATCAGCCCCAGCATTTT. The encoded protein is CASSTPAAGLQGNQPQHF. The entire variable domain, with the rest obtained from reference TRBV19 and TRBJ1-5, is as follows: DGGITQSPKYLFRKEGQNVTLSCEQNLNHDAMYWYRQDPGQGLRLIYYSQIVNDFQKGDIAEGYSVSREKKESFPLTVTSAQKNPTAFYLCASSTPAAGLQGNQPQHFGDGTRLSIL.

The rearrangement joins TRBV7-8 to TRBJ2-1; TRBD1 matches 7 bases. V shed 6 bases and J 0 bases; nucleotides not matched to a gene: 5. This CDR3 spans 15 amino acids. Germline V gene data show CDR1 as SGHVS and CDR2 as FQNEAQ. The CDR3 DNA reads TGTGCCAGCAGTTCGAGGGACAGCTCCTACAATGAGCAGTTCTTC. Translating it yields CASSSRDSSYNEQFF.

The J gene is TRBJ2-3, the V gene TRBV5-6; 7 bases line up with TRBD2. The V and J ends lost 3 bases and 8 bases, in that order; junction bases with no gene match: 12. Germline V gene data show CDR1 as SGHDT and CDR2 as YYEEEE. The CDR3 runs 15 residues. CDR3 DNA: TGTGCCAGCAGCTCCCAACTGACTAGCTCGGCTACGCAGTATTTT. Translated: CASSSQLTSSATQYF.

The count of this clone is one. This chain's CDR3 is CASMDFRNTIYF. As DNA, the CDR3 is TGTGCCAGCATGGATTTTCGAAACACCATATATTTT. The rearrangement links TRBV7-9 to TRBJ1-3; D is undetermined. In germline, CDR1 is SEHNR, CDR2 FQNEAQ (reference sequence). CDR3 length: 12 residues. V gave up 7 bases and J gave up 5 bases, with 9 bases separating them.

The rearrangement uses TRBV19 and TRBJ1-3; D remains unclear. Trimming cost V 6 bases and J 0 bases, with 9 bases left between them. Germline values: CDR1 LNHDA, CDR2 SQIVND (reference sequence). The CDR3 runs to 14 residues. DNA for the CDR3: TGTGCCAGTAGCGGGGAGATCTCTGGAAACACCATATATTTT. Translation gives CASSGEISGNTIYF.

V and J are TRBV27 and TRBJ1-1; 10 bases match TRBD1. The CDR3 runs to 15 residues. V shed 3 bases, J shed 1 base, and the junction held 2 bases outside the gene matches. The germline V gene encodes CDR1 MNHEY and CDR2 SMNVEV (reference sequence). The CDR3 DNA follows: TGTGCCAGCAGTTTTTGGGACAGGGGGAACACTGAAGCTTTCTTT. Its translation: CASSFWDRGNTEAFF.